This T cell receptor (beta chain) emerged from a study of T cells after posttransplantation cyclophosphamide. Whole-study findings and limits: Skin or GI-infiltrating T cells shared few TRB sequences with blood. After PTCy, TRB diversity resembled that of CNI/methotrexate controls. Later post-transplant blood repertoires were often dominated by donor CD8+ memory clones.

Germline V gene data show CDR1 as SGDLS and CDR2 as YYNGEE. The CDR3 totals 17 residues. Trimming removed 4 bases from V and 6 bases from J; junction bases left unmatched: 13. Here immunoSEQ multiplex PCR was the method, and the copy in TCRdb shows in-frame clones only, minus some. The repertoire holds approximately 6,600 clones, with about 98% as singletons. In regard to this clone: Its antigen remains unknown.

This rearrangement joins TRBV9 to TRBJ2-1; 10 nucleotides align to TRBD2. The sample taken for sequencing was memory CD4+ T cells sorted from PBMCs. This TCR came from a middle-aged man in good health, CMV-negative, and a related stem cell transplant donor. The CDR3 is CASSKTQREGLVNEQFF. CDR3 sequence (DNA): TGTGCCAGCAGCAAGACTCAGCGGGAGGGCCTGGTCAATGAGCAGTTCTTC.